This entry describes one TCR beta chain. Its antigen is undetermined. The data derive from a study of PD-L1 blockade in urothelial cancer. The overall study: Among blood samples, the median T cell count was some 140,000.

J was trimmed by 0 bases and V by 5 bases; bases with no gene match: 7. The CDR3 totals 17 residues. Germline V gene lookup returns CDR1 MGHRA and CDR2 YSYEKL. Data came from immunoSEQ multiplex PCR; TCRdb stores just in-frame clones and leaves some out. The repertoire includes tens of thousands of clones, roughly 77% of them detected once, and under 3% sits in the top ten. Study-level findings and limits: Clonality of blood TCR below the median before treatment predicted better survival.

For each patient, 1 to 8 samples were obtained, pretreatment and on-treatment. This specimen consisted of PBMCs, obtained around atezolizumab (anti-PD-L1) treatment. The clonotype comes from a man between 65 and 85 years old with urothelial cancer. J is TRBJ2-6 and V is TRBV4-1; 7 bases map to TRBD1. CDR3 sequence reads: CASSYRDSNSGANVLTF. The DNA for the CDR3 is TGCGCCAGCAGCTACCGGGACAGTAACTCTGGGGCCAACGTCCTGACTTTC.